Each of the 25 T cell receptor beta chains below was sequenced from the same sample in a study of T-cell reconstitution after alpha-beta-depleted transplantation in children. As it was prepared, the TCRbeta library received unique molecular identifiers. TCRdb re-derived calls from the PCR reads in MiXCR, one entry per CDR3 protein. The sample holds 190,000 or so distinct CDR3 sequences, 6% to 7% seen once. Sequencing used PBMCs from the stem cell graft donor, obtained from the stem cell graft. Receptors were obtained from a human donor who donated a stem cell graft to a child with Wiskott-Aldrich syndrome.

This clonotype occurred many times. The V and J genes are TRBV5-1 and TRBJ2-1; D remains unclear. The germline V and J ends were trimmed by 0 bases and 5 bases, with 6 bases remaining between them. Germline CDR1 is SGHRS and CDR2 is YFSETQ. The CDR3 consists of 13 residues. This CDR3 is CASSLVLDNEQFF. The DNA for the CDR3 is TGCGCCAGCAGCTTGGTTCTGGACAATGAGCAGTTCTTC.

The chain joins TRBV7-2 to TRBJ2-5; 8 bases are a match to TRBD2. Germline CDR1 SGHTA, CDR2 FQGNSA. The CDR3 runs to 13 residues. The V segment lost 8 bases and the J segment 4 bases; nucleotides outside the gene matches: 6. The CDR3 protein is CASAGGSRETQYF. CDR3 nucleotide sequence: TGTGCCAGCGCGGGGGGCTCAAGAGAGACCCAGTACTTC. Full variable domain (remainder filled in from reference TRBV7-2 and TRBJ2-5): GAGVSQSPSNKVTEKGKDVELRCDPISGHTALYWYRQSLGQGLEFLIYFQGNSAPDKSGLPSDRFSAERTGGSVSTLTIQRTQQEDSAVYLCASAGGSRETQYFGPGTRLLVL.

A word on this clonotype: Just one base apart from a much larger clone, this may be a read error. Lacking the conserved final phenylalanine or tryptophan, this CDR3 likely reflects a read error. The genes are TRBV12-3 or TRBV12-4 and TRBJ2-1; possibly TRBD1 for D (6 bases). V was clipped by 3 bases and J by 6 bases, with 24 bases between them. This CDR3 has 18 amino acids. The CDR3 region is CASSFATGSRGLGNEQFL. In DNA, the CDR3 is TGTGCCAGCAGTTTTGCCACAGGGAGTCGGGGTTTGGGCAATGAGCAGTTCTTA.

This clonotype came up many times. V is TRBV10-3 and J is TRBJ2-1; 8 nucleotides agree with TRBD1. The junction had 12 bases not matched to a gene; V was cut back by 10 bases and J by 4 bases. The CDR3 length is 15 residues. CDR1 and CDR2 from the germline V gene are ENHRY and SYGVKD. The CDR3 region is CATRPGQEEYNEQFF. CDR3 sequence (DNA): TGTGCCACGAGGCCGGGACAGGAGGAATACAATGAGCAGTTCTTC.

In this sample, this clonotype turned up many times. This chain joins TRBV4-1 and TRBJ1-1; D is unresolved. The CDR3 runs to 13 residues. Germline CDR1 MGHRA, CDR2 YSYEKL. Trimming pared 2 bases from V and 7 bases from J, leaving 11 bases between. The CDR3 here is CASSQRASSEAFF. The CDR3 DNA sequence: TGCGCCAGCAGCCAACGAGCTTCAAGTGAAGCTTTCTTT.

This rearrangement joins TRBV7-2 to TRBJ2-7, with 10 bases lining up with TRBD1. Germline-derived CDR1 and CDR2 are SGHTA and FQGNSA. With V trimmed by 5 bases and J by 6 bases, 10 bases remained unmatched. This CDR3 region has 15 residues. The CDR3, as DNA: TGTGCCAGCAGCCTAACTTTGACAGGGGGCGCCGAGCAGTACTTC. This translates into CASSLTLTGGAEQYF.

This clonotype was picked up many times. The chain has TRBV11-2 and TRBJ1-2; the match to TRBD1 covers 8 bases. Germline V gene lookup returns CDR1 SGHAT and CDR2 FQNNGV. J gave up 1 base and V 3 bases, and 7 bases lay outside the gene matches. The CDR3 is 16 amino acids. The CDR3 reads CASSLGQALLNYGYTF. The CDR3 DNA reads TGTGCCAGCAGCTTGGGACAGGCCTTACTTAACTATGGCTACACCTTC.

This clonotype came up once. CDR3 nucleotide sequence: TGTGCCAGCAGCTTATCATCGGGACTAGCGGGAGAGGATACGCAGTATTTT. Its translation is CASSLSSGLAGEDTQYF. The rearrangement uses TRBV7-9 and TRBJ2-3, with 14 bases matching TRBD2. CDR3 length: 17 amino acids. CDR1 and CDR2 from the germline V gene are SEHNR and FQNEAQ (reference sequence). V trimming: 2 bases; J trimming: 6 bases; junction bases outside the gene matches: 7.

The chain carries TRBV6-2 or TRBV6-3 and TRBJ1-5; the D is unclear. CDR1 is MNHEY, CDR2 SVGEGT, per germline. Deletions cut 10 bases from V and 3 bases from J, with 13 bases between. CDR3 length: 13 amino acids. CDR3 sequence: CATSDGHNQPQHF. CDR3 nucleotide sequence: TGTGCCACCTCGGACGGCCACAATCAGCCCCAGCATTTT.

This clonotype was observed at least ten times. V is TRBV12-3 or TRBV12-4 and J is TRBJ1-1; D gene unclear. Between the trimmed V and J ends, which lost 6 bases and 0 bases, there was a span of 11 bases. The CDR3 spans 14 residues. CDR3 residues: CASSSTSMNTEAFF. The CDR3 DNA follows: TGTGCCAGCAGCTCAACCTCCATGAACACTGAAGCTTTCTTT.

This clonotype was detected ten times or more. V and J are TRBV4-3 and TRBJ1-3; TRBD1 is a possible D gene (5 bases). Germline assignment: CDR1 LGHNA and CDR2 YSLEER. CDR3 length equals 16 residues. The ends were cut back, 0 bases at V and 0 bases at J, with 9 bases in the middle. CDR3 residues: CASSQDQGASGNTIYF. The CDR3 region has the DNA TGCGCCAGCAGCCAAGATCAGGGCGCCTCTGGAAACACCATATATTTT.

This clonotype was seen many times. The chain links TRBV3-1 to TRBJ1-5; D may be TRBD1 (6 bases). This CDR3 is built from 14 residues. Germline assignment: CDR1 LGHDT and CDR2 YNNKEL (reference sequence). Trimming took off 3 bases at V and 7 bases at J, with 13 bases between the two ends. CDR3 DNA: TGTGCCAGCAGCCAGGGCCACAGGGAACAGCCCCAGCATTTT. This sequence encodes CASSQGHREQPQHF.

This clonotype was recorded at least ten times. The chain has TRBV5-6 and TRBJ1-1; TRBD1 might be the D (5 bases). The CDR3 extends over 12 amino acids. Between the trimmed V and J ends, which lost 5 bases and 7 bases, there was a span of 12 bases. Germline lookup yields CDR1 SGHDT and CDR2 YYEEEE. CDR3 bases: TGTGCCAGCAGTTACCGGGACTTTGAAGCTTTCTTT. It specifies CASSYRDFEAFF.

The chain couples TRBV18 to TRBJ1-2, with unresolved D. The CDR3 spans 12 residues. Germline CDR1 KGHSH, CDR2 LQKENI. Trimming took off 4 bases at V and 2 bases at J, with 5 bases between the two ends. DNA of the CDR3: TGTGCCAGCTCACTTCAGAACTATGGCTACACCTTC. Its translation: CASSLQNYGYTF.

This clonotype was seen many times. This rearrangement joins TRBV4-1 to TRBJ2-2, with TRBD2 matching 9 bases. This CDR3 has 15 residues. Trimming removed 4 bases from V and 1 base from J; junction bases left unmatched: 1. Germline values: CDR1 MGHRA, CDR2 YSYEKL. CDR3 in amino acids: CASSLSGGNTGELFF. CDR3 DNA: TGCGCCAGCAGCCTTAGCGGGGGGAACACCGGGGAGCTGTTTTTT.

This clonotype turned up a few times. The chain carries TRBV7-9 and TRBJ1-2; weak D call: TRBD1 (5 bases). The CDR3 length is 12 residues. Germline CDR1 is SEHNR and CDR2 is FQNEAQ (reference sequence). With 5 bases removed from V and 8 bases from J, the gap between germline ends came to 12 bases. For the CDR3, the DNA is TGTGCCAGCAGCCTCGGGGCCCCGGGCTACACCTTC. Its protein is CASSLGAPGYTF.

This clonotype was seen many times. The CDR3, as DNA: TGCGCCAGCAGTGGGGCTGTTAAGTCCCAGCATTTT. This sequence encodes CASSGAVKSQHF. J is TRBJ1-5 and V is TRBV10-1; the D is unclear. CDR1 and CDR2 (germline): WNHNN, SYGVQD (reference sequence). The V and J ends lost 4 bases and 11 bases respectively, with 12 bases between them. CDR3 size: 12 residues.

This clonotype was found a few times. This chain uses TRBV3-1 with TRBJ2-1; D call uncertain. CDR1 is LGHDT and CDR2 is YNNKEL in the germline V gene (reference sequence). This CDR3 spans 14 amino acids. The V and J ends lost 0 bases and 4 bases respectively, with 7 bases between them. As DNA, the CDR3 is TGTGCCAGCAGCCAAGAATCAGGTTACAATGAGCAGTTCTTC. Its translation: CASSQESGYNEQFF.

This clonotype was observed many times. CDR3 residues: CASSQGNRLEETQYF. CDR3 DNA sequence: TGTGCCAGCAGCCAAGGGAACAGGTTGGAAGAGACCCAGTACTTC. V and J are TRBV3-1 and TRBJ2-5; possible D gene TRBD1, 5 bases. The CDR3 extends over 15 amino acids. Germline-derived CDR1 and CDR2 are LGHDT and YNNKEL (reference sequence). With 1 base removed from V and 3 bases from J, the gap between germline ends came to 12 bases.

The chain couples TRBV7-2 to TRBJ2-5; tentatively, D is TRBD1 (7 bases). Germline V gene sequence: CDR1 SGHTA, CDR2 FQGNSA. V was clipped by 5 bases and J by 1 base, with 14 bases between them. The CDR3 sequence is 15 residues long. The DNA for the CDR3 is TGTGCCAGCAGCCGCGGAGGGACAGTCCAAGAGACCCAGTACTTC. Its translation: CASSRGGTVQETQYF.

Ten or more counts support this clonotype. The chain carries TRBV5-1 and TRBJ2-5, with D perhaps assigned TRBD1 or TRBD2 (6 bases each). The germline V and J ends were trimmed by 0 bases and 2 bases, with 8 bases remaining between them. CDR3 length: 14 residues. Germline lookup yields CDR1 SGHRS and CDR2 YFSETQ. The chain's CDR3 is CASSLAGAQETQYF. DNA of the CDR3: TGCGCCAGCAGCTTGGCGGGGGCTCAAGAGACCCAGTACTTC.

The chain carries TRBV7-8 and TRBJ1-6; no clear D. Germline V gene data show CDR1 as SGHVS and CDR2 as FQNEAQ. V lost 0 bases and J 5 bases, leaving 5 bases between the germline ends. The CDR3 extends over 14 amino acids. The CDR3 protein is CASSLAGNNSPLHF. The CDR3 region has the DNA TGTGCCAGCAGCTTAGCAGGGAATAATTCACCCCTCCACTTT.

The sample holds many counts of this clonotype. V is TRBV20-1 and J is TRBJ2-3; 13 nucleotides align to TRBD2. The junction had 20 bases not matched to a gene; V was cut back by 6 bases and J by 5 bases. Germline CDR1 DFQATT, CDR2 SNEGSKA (reference sequence). This CDR3 spans 19 amino acids. CDR3 DNA sequence: TGCAGTGCGAAGCGAACCGGATTAGGGACTAGCGGGACTAGAGATACGCAGTATTTT. Translating gives CSAKRTGLGTSGTRDTQYF.

The gene calls are TRBV7-9 and TRBJ1-4; 7 bases match TRBD1. In germline, CDR1 is SEHNR, CDR2 FQNEAQ (reference sequence). Unmatched junction bases numbered 7, after V lost 5 bases and J lost 7 bases. CDR3 length: 14 residues. CDR3 loop: CASSPGTGAEKLFF. In DNA, the CDR3 is TGTGCCAGCAGCCCGGGAACAGGGGCTGAAAAACTGTTTTTT.

This clonotype was recorded many times. This chain joins TRBV5-1 and TRBJ2-2, with TRBD2 matching 7 bases. J lost 5 bases, V lost 5 bases, and 6 bases had no gene match. CDR1 SGHRS and CDR2 YFSETQ come from the germline V gene. The CDR3 has 14 residues. CDR3 protein: CASRVVSGTGELFF. CDR3 in DNA: TGCGCCAGCAGAGTTGTTAGCGGGACCGGGGAGCTGTTTTTT.